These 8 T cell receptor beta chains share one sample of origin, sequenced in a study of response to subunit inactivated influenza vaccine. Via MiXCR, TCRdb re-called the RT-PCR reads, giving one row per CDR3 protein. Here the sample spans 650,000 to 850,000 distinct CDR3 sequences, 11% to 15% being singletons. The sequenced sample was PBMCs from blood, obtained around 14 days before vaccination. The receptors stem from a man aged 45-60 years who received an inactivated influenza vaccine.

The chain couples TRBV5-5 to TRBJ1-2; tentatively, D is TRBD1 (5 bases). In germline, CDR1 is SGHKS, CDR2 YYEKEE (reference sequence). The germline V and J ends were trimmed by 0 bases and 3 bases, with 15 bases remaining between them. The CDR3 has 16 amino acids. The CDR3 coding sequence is TGTGCCAGCAGCTTGGGGATGAAGGGACCCTACTATGGCTACACCTTC. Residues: CASSLGMKGPYYGYTF.

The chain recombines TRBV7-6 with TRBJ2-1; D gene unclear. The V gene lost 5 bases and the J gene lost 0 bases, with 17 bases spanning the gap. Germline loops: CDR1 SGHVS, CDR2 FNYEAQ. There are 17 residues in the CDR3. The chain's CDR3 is CASSPPHIRYSYNEQFF. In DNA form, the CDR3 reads TGTGCCAGCAGCCCACCGCACATCCGATACTCCTACAATGAGCAGTTCTTC.

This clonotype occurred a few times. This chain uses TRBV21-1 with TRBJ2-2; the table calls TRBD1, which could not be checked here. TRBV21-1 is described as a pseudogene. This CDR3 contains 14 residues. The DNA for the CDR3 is TGTGCCAGCGGAACGGGGGGAAACACCGGGGAGCTGTTTTTT. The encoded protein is CASGTGGNTGELFF.

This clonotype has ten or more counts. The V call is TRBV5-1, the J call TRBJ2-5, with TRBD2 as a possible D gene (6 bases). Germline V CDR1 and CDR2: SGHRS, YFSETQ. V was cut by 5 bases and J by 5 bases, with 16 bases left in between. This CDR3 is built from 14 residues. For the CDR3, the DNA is TGCGCCAGCAGATCCGGGAGAAGCACGGAGACCCAGTACTTC. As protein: CASRSGRSTETQYF.

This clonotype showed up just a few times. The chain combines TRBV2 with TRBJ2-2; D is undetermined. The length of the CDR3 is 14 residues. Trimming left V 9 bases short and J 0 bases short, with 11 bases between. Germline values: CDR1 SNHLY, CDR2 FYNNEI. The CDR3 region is CASMGLANTGELFF. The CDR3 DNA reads TGTGCCAGTATGGGCCTAGCGAACACCGGGGAGCTGTTTTTT.

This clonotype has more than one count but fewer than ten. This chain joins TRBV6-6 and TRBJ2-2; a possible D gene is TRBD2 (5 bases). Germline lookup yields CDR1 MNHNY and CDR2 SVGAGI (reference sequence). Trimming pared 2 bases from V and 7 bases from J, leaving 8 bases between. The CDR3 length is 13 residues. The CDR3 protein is CASSYAGDGELFF. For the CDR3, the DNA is TGTGCCAGCAGTTACGCCGGGGACGGGGAGCTGTTTTTT.

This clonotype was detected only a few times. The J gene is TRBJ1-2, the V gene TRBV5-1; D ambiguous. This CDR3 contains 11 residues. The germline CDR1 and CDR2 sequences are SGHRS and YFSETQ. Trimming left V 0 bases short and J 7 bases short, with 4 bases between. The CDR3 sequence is CASSLGLGYTF. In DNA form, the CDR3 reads TGCGCCAGCAGCTTGGGCCTTGGCTACACCTTC.

In DNA form, the CDR3 reads TGTGCCAGCAGCTTGCACGGAGGGGATGTCGAGCAGTACTTC. Translation gives CASSLHGGDVEQYF. The chain employs TRBV5-5 and TRBJ2-7; D possibly corresponds to TRBD2 (6 bases). Germline-derived CDR1 and CDR2 are SGHKS and YYEKEE (reference sequence). The CDR3 totals 14 residues. Trimming pared 1 base from V and 6 bases from J, leaving 14 bases between.